The present TCR beta chain was sequenced within a study of graft-versus-host responses after intestinal transplantation. On the study more broadly: Multivisceral, liver-intestinal, or isolated intestinal grafts went to recipients. All recipients got anti-thymocyte globulin induction, then tacrolimus and steroids for about 3 years. The study, taken as a whole, reports: Recipient marrow contained GvH clones, some of which appeared first in ileum or blood.

Generated by immunoSEQ multiplex PCR, the TCRdb table keeps only in-frame clones and is missing some. Seen here are roughly 43,000 clones, approximately 95% observed once, and the top ten hold about 1.6%. To note about this clone: Its antigen is unknown.

Germline loops: CDR1 LNHDA, CDR2 SQIVND (reference sequence). V gave up 6 bases and J gave up 4 bases, with 9 bases separating them. CDR3 length: 12 residues. The TCR comes from a human patient who received an intestinal transplant, so some T cells may come from the graft donor. V usage is TRBV19 and J usage is TRBJ1-2; TRBD1 might be the D (5 bases). Here the sequenced sample was PBMCs, taken around 48 weeks after intestinal transplant. CDR3 sequence: CASRQALYGYTF. The CDR3 coding sequence is TGTGCCAGTAGACAGGCCCTCTATGGCTACACCTTC.